What follows is one T cell receptor beta chain and its context. This specimen belongs to a study of CD8+CD57+ T cells in acquired aplastic anemia. Looking at the study overall: CD4+ cell libraries from healthy donors averaged about 10.8 million reads.

Trimming removed 10 bases from V and 1 base from J; junction bases left unmatched: 13. The CDR3 sequence is 16 residues long. The germline V gene has CDR1 LNHDA and CDR2 SQIVND (reference sequence). Investigators profiled TCR beta VDJ and CDR3 from genomic DNA template. One entry per CDR3 protein results from TCRdb running MiXCR on the reads. The sample carries about 170,000 distinct CDR3 sequences, about three fifths recorded once. The clonotype comes from a human donor in good health. The sample was sorted CD4+, CD8+, or CD8+CD57+ T cells (not recorded which) from PBMCs. The chain employs TRBV19 and TRBJ1-1, with 9 bases matching TRBD1. The chain's CDR3 is CATKWTGDLPNTEAFF. As DNA, the CDR3 is TGTGCCACGAAATGGACAGGGGATCTTCCGAACACTGAAGCTTTCTTT.